This TCR beta chain was profiled in a study of blood T cell repertoires in COVID-19. V was pared by 6 bases and J by 6 bases, with 12 bases between. The CDR3 has 13 residues. Generated by immunoSEQ multiplex PCR, the TCRdb table keeps only in-frame clones and is missing some. The data show 97,000 or so clones, around 84% seen once. The J gene is TRBJ2-1, the V gene TRBV12-3 or TRBV12-4, with a tentative D call TRBD2 (7 bases). Sequencing was done on a sample of peripheral blood. This sequence was found in a man in his forties or fifties with active or convalescent COVID-19. CDR3 in DNA: TGTGCCAGCAGAGGGGGGGGACTCAATGAGCAGTTCTTC. Translated: CASRGGGLNEQFF.